This TCR beta chain was observed in a study of cytomegalovirus exposure and HLA in healthy donors. General observations from the study: The classifier was said to identify cytomegalovirus status with high specificity and sensitivity.

Trimming stripped 4 bases from V and 0 bases from J, with 5 bases between. This CDR3 region has 13 residues. From germline, CDR1 is SGHRS and CDR2 YFSETQ. PCR used 60 Vbeta primers and 13 Jbeta primers. Using immunoSEQ multiplex PCR, the repertoire was profiled, and TCRdb retains in-frame clones only, with some absent. The profile covers 95,000 to 150,000 clones, with more than 65% appearing a single time and roughly 1.5% taken by the ten largest. About this clone: Its cognate antigen is unknown. Other nucleotide sequences from this sample produce the same CDR3.

This clonotype was sampled from a woman aged 18 to 35 in good health and CMV-seronegative. The rearrangement joins TRBV5-1 to TRBJ1-5, with D hard to call. Sequenced input: PBMCs. The chain's CDR3 is CASSLYSNQPQHF. DNA of the CDR3: TGCGCCAGCAGCCTGTATAGCAATCAGCCCCAGCATTTT.